The 6 T cell receptor beta chains reported below all come from one sample, sequenced in a study of cytomegalovirus exposure and HLA in healthy donors. Amplification used 60 Vbeta primers and 13 Jbeta primers. The protocol was immunoSEQ multiplex PCR, while the TCRdb copy is restricted to in-frame clones and leaves out a portion. The data hold 150,000 to 200,000 clones, with 65% to 90% observed a single time. Sequencing input: PBMCs. The origin of the receptors is a woman in her forties or fifties in good health and CMV-seronegative.

The chain combines TRBV29-1 with TRBJ2-7; 7 bases map to TRBD2. The CDR3 is 13 residues long. Germline trimming cut 5 bases from V and 7 bases from J; bases unmatched to any gene: 11. CDR1 and CDR2 from the germline V gene are SQVTM and ANQGSEA. In nucleotides, the CDR3 is TGCAGCGTTCAGCTGGGTGGGGAGGGGGAGCAGTACTTC. This translates into CSVQLGGEGEQYF.

This clone appeared a single time. This chain uses TRBV7-2 with TRBJ2-2; TRBD1 agrees at 9 bases. CDR1 and CDR2 (germline): SGHTA, FQGNSA. Trimming cost V 3 bases and J 4 bases; bases outside gene matches: 6. This CDR3 is 16 amino acids long. CDR3 bases: TGTGCCAGCAGCTTGCATGGACAGGGGATCACCGGGGAGCTGTTTTTT. This translates into CASSLHGQGITGELFF.

This chain links TRBV28 with TRBJ1-2; D is undetermined. Germline CDR1 is MDHEN and CDR2 is SYDVKM. This CDR3 spans 12 amino acids. Trimming took 3 bases from V and 6 from J, leaving 8 bases between them. This CDR3 reads CASSFYRDGYTF. CDR3 coding DNA: TGTGCCAGCAGTTTCTATCGGGATGGCTACACCTTC.

J is TRBJ2-7 and V is TRBV19; TRBD1 matches 11 bases. Germline V gives CDR1 LNHDA, CDR2 SQIVND (reference sequence). This CDR3 region has 14 residues. The ends lost 5 bases at V and 4 bases at J; junction bases unmatched: 4. CDR3 DNA: TGTGCCAGTAGTGCCGGGACAGGGGGTTACGAGCAGTACTTC. The encoded protein is CASSAGTGGYEQYF.

CDR3 sequence reads: CASSQASGYTGELFF. The CDR3 nucleotides are TGCGCCAGCAGCCAAGCTAGCGGTTATACCGGGGAGCTGTTTTTT. The chain recombines TRBV4-1 with TRBJ2-2; 7 bases agree with TRBD2. The CDR3 is made up of 15 amino acids. Germline-derived CDR1 and CDR2 are MGHRA and YSYEKL. With 1 base clipped from V and 5 bases from J, the junction kept 4 bases outside the gene matches.

This clone was recorded once. V usage is TRBV7-9 and J usage is TRBJ1-1; maybe TRBD1 (6 bases). The CDR3 extends over 15 amino acids. Germline V CDR1 and CDR2: SEHNR, FQNEAQ (reference sequence). Trimming pared 1 base from V and 4 bases from J, leaving 13 bases between. This chain's CDR3 is CASSLGGGGGTEAFF. CDR3 DNA: TGTGCCAGCAGCTTAGGAGGGGGTGGAGGCACTGAAGCTTTCTTT.